Following are 31 T cell receptor beta chains from one sample sequenced in a study of blood T cell repertoires in COVID-19. Generated by immunoSEQ multiplex PCR, the TCRdb table keeps only in-frame clones and is missing some. The sample consists of approximately 140,000 clones, 70% to 90% of them appearing once. Specimen: PBMCs or T cells enriched from blood (not recorded which). The receptors here all came from a woman aged 50 to 60 with acute COVID-19.

The V call is TRBV7-2, the J call TRBJ1-1; D gene ambiguous. Trimming shortened V by 5 bases and J by 1 base, and 8 bases separated the two germline ends. CDR3 size: 13 residues. Germline-derived CDR1 and CDR2 are SGHTA and FQGNSA. The CDR3 here is CASSRYRNTEAFF. The CDR3 bases are TGTGCCAGCAGCCGATACAGGAACACTGAAGCTTTCTTT.

On this clone itself: One end of the junction does not line up with germline, which may come from a read error. This chain connects TRBV7-7 to TRBJ2-7; the match to TRBD1 covers 8 bases. Germline-derived CDR1 and CDR2 are SSHAT and FNYEAQ (reference sequence). This CDR3 spans 15 amino acids. Written as DNA, the CDR3 is TGTGCTAGCAGCAAAGGGACAGGCGGCATCTACGAGCAGTACTTC. Protein product: CASSKGTGGIYEQYF.

V is TRBV10-1 and J is TRBJ2-7; D gene unclear. CDR1 is WNHNN and CDR2 is SYGVQD in the germline V gene (reference sequence). CDR3 size: 12 residues. V was trimmed by 6 bases and J by 4 bases, leaving 10 bases between them. The CDR3 region is CASRETPYEQYF. CDR3 coding DNA: TGCGCCAGCAGAGAGACACCGTACGAGCAGTACTTC.

This chain connects TRBV12-5 to TRBJ1-6; D not certain. The V gene lost 6 bases and the J gene lost 10 bases, with 13 bases spanning the gap. This CDR3 has 13 residues. CDR1 and CDR2 (germline): LGHNT, FRNRAP. CDR3 protein: CASGIGPKSPLHF. CDR3 nucleotide sequence: TGTGCTAGTGGGATTGGGCCAAAATCACCCCTCCACTTT. The full variable domain, completed using reference TRBV12-5 and TRBJ1-6, is DARVTQTPRHKVTEMGQEVTMRCQPILGHNTVFWYRQTMMQGLELLAYFRNRAPLDDSGMPKDRFSAEMPDATLATLKIQPSEPRDSAVYFCASGIGPKSPLHFGNGTRLTVT.

The rearrangement links TRBV4-3 to TRBJ2-7, with 14 bases identical to TRBD2. CDR1 is LGHNA, CDR2 YSLEER, per germline. The CDR3 extends over 15 amino acids. Trimming at V came to 4 bases and at J to 3 bases, leaving 2 bases not matched to a gene. The CDR3 spells CASSPTSGRVYEQYF. The CDR3 nucleotides read TGCGCCAGCAGCCCGACTAGCGGGAGGGTCTACGAGCAGTACTTC.

This clone was detected once. V and J are TRBV5-1 and TRBJ1-3, with 8 nucleotides matching TRBD1. Germline V gene lookup returns CDR1 SGHRS and CDR2 YFSETQ. The V gene end was trimmed by 4 bases and the J gene end by 4 bases; junction bases not matched to a gene: 4. CDR3 length equals 14 residues. The CDR3 protein is CASSEQGGGNTIYF. The CDR3 nucleotides read TGCGCCAGCAGCGAACAGGGGGGCGGAAACACCATATATTTT. Using reference TRBV5-1 and TRBJ1-3 for the parts outside the CDR3, the full variable domain is KAGVTQTPRYLIKTRGQQVTLSCSPISGHRSVSWYQQTPGQGLQFLFEYFSETQRNKGNFPGRFSGRQFSNSRSEMNVSTLELGDSALYLCASSEQGGGNTIYFGEGSWLTVV.

This rearrangement joins TRBV4-3 to TRBJ2-1; possibly TRBD1 for D (5 bases). CDR1 is LGHNA and CDR2 is YSLEER in the germline V gene. V gave up 0 bases and J gave up 7 bases, with 7 bases separating them. The CDR3 consists of 13 residues. The CDR3 DNA sequence: TGCGCCAGCAGCCAAGACAGGGTAAATGAGCAGTTCTTC. Protein: CASSQDRVNEQFF.

The CDR3 sequence: CATSDRGQDNEQFF. In nucleotides, the CDR3 is TGTGCCACCAGTGACCGTGGACAGGACAATGAGCAGTTCTTC. This chain joins TRBV24-1 and TRBJ2-1; 7 bases match TRBD1. Germline loops: CDR1 KGHDR, CDR2 SFDVKD. Germline trimming cut 4 bases from V and 5 bases from J; bases unmatched to any gene: 4. This CDR3 is 14 amino acids long.

The genes are TRBV18 and TRBJ2-3, with 9 bases identical to TRBD2. The CDR3 has 17 residues. CDR1 is KGHSH and CDR2 is LQKENI in the germline V gene. The V and J ends lost 0 bases and 9 bases, in that order; junction bases with no gene match: 13. The CDR3 here is CASSPPGREGPLTTQYF. CDR3 DNA sequence: TGTGCCAGCTCACCACCCGGGCGGGAGGGCCCTCTAACGACGCAGTATTTT.

The chain links TRBV30 to TRBJ2-1; D possibly corresponds to TRBD2 (5 bases). The CDR3 consists of 12 residues. Germline CDR1 and CDR2: GTSNPN and SVGIG (reference sequence). The germline V and J ends were trimmed by 6 bases and 0 bases, with 6 bases remaining between them. The CDR3 coding sequence is TGTGCCTGTGGGAGCTCCTACAATGAGCAGTTCTTC. The encoded protein is CACGSSYNEQFF.

The V gene is TRBV10-1, the J gene TRBJ1-2; TRBD1 matches at 8 bases. The CDR3 is 16 amino acids. Trimming removed 5 bases from V and 1 base from J; junction bases left unmatched: 9. Germline CDR1 and CDR2: WNHNN and SYGVQD (reference sequence). CDR3 sequence: CASSLNGQGGNYGYTF. CDR3 DNA sequence: TGCGCCAGCAGTCTAAACGGACAGGGCGGTAACTATGGCTACACCTTC.

The rearrangement joins TRBV7-9 to TRBJ2-7, with 8 bases matching TRBD1. Per the germline V gene, CDR1 is SEHNR and CDR2 is FQNEAQ (reference sequence). V lost 4 bases, J lost 7 bases, and 9 bases stayed unmatched. This CDR3 region has 14 residues. The CDR3 is CASSSSSGGKEQYF. In DNA, the CDR3 is TGTGCCAGCAGCTCGAGCTCAGGGGGCAAGGAGCAGTACTTC.

CDR3 sequence: CASIPERGRRYEQYF. The CDR3, as DNA: TGTGCCAGTATTCCCGAGCGCGGGAGGCGATACGAGCAGTACTTC. This chain uses TRBV6-6 with TRBJ2-7; 8 bases align to TRBD2. CDR3 size: 15 residues. V lost 9 bases, J lost 4 bases, and 14 bases stayed unmatched. CDR1 is MNHNY and CDR2 is SVGAGI in the germline V gene (reference sequence).

There are a few counts of this clone. The chain combines TRBV4-3 with TRBJ1-4, with D maybe TRBD1 (6 bases). This CDR3 comprises 18 residues. Trimming removed 1 base from V and 8 bases from J, with 23 bases in between. CDR1 LGHNA and CDR2 YSLEER come from the germline V gene. The CDR3 loop reads CASSQAHELETGREKLFF. CDR3 DNA: TGCGCCAGCAGCCAAGCCCACGAGCTAGAAACAGGGCGGGAAAAACTGTTTTTT.

The chain uses TRBV5-6 and TRBJ1-2, with D maybe TRBD1 (6 bases). Germline V gene sequence: CDR1 SGHDT, CDR2 YYEEEE. The CDR3 has 17 amino acids. V lost 0 bases, J lost 4 bases, and 19 bases lay in between. Written as DNA, the CDR3 is TGTGCCAGCAGCTTGGAGGCAGGGGCAATCGGTGGCTATGGCTACACCTTC. This codes for CASSLEAGAIGGYGYTF.

Of note for this clone: Other DNA sequences of this sample code for an identical CDR3. J is TRBJ1-2 and V is TRBV7-2; possible D gene TRBD1, 5 bases. This CDR3 is 14 amino acids long. V was trimmed by 3 bases and J by 4 bases, leaving 12 bases between them. Germline-derived CDR1 and CDR2 are SGHTA and FQGNSA. Written as DNA, the CDR3 is TGTGCCAGCAGCTTCTCAACAGGAGCCTATGGCTACACCTTC. This sequence encodes CASSFSTGAYGYTF.

The V and J genes are TRBV7-3 and TRBJ1-3, with D hard to call. Germline V CDR1 and CDR2: SGHTA, FQGTGA. Trimming removed 5 bases from V and 1 base from J, with 15 bases in between. This CDR3 has 16 amino acids. DNA for the CDR3: TGTGCCAGCAGCCTAGATGTCCGGCAGTCTGGAAACACCATATATTTT. Protein: CASSLDVRQSGNTIYF.

V is TRBV15 and J is TRBJ2-7, with a possible D match to TRBD2 (6 bases). The germline V gene has CDR1 LNHNV and CDR2 YYDKDF (reference sequence). V was clipped by 1 base and J by 4 bases, with 14 bases between them. This CDR3 has 15 amino acids. CDR3 amino acids: CATSRAREYFYEQYF. The CDR3 nucleotides read TGTGCCACCAGCAGAGCCCGGGAGTACTTTTACGAGCAGTACTTC. The whole variable domain, remainder taken from reference TRBV15 and TRBJ2-7, is DAMVIQNPRYQVTQFGKPVTLSCSQTLNHNVMYWYQQKSSQAPKLLFHYYDKDFNNEADTPDNFQSRRPNTSFCFLDIRSPGLGDTAMYLCATSRAREYFYEQYFGPGTRLTVT.

CDR3 DNA: TGTGCCAGCAGCTTCACCCGCAGGGGGCAAGAGACCCAGTACTTC. Protein: CASSFTRRGQETQYF. The chain employs TRBV7-9 and TRBJ2-5; the match to TRBD1 covers 7 bases. V trimming: 3 bases; J trimming: 2 bases; junction bases outside the gene matches: 6. Germline V gene data show CDR1 as SEHNR and CDR2 as FQNEAQ (reference sequence). The CDR3 is 15 amino acids. Combining the CDR3 with reference TRBV7-9 and TRBJ2-5 gives the whole variable domain DTGVSQNPRHKITKRGQNVTFRCDPISEHNRLYWYRQTLGQGPEFLTYFQNEAQLEKSRLLSDRFSAERPKGSFSTLEIQRTEQGDSAMYLCASSFTRRGQETQYFGPGTRLLVL.

The count of this clone is one. The V gene is TRBV30, the J gene TRBJ2-3; the D gene is possibly TRBD1 (6 bases). The germline gives CDR1 GTSNPN, CDR2 SVGIG (reference sequence). Trimming shortened V by 0 bases and J by 14 bases, and 15 bases separated the two germline ends. This CDR3 region has 12 residues. For the CDR3, the DNA is TGTGCCTGGAGTGTATCCGCAGGGGTCCTGTATTTT. As protein: CAWSVSAGVLYF.

This clone was counted a single time. The J gene is TRBJ2-3, the V gene TRBV5-1; 12 nucleotides line up with TRBD2. This CDR3 spans 17 amino acids. V trimming: 0 bases; J trimming: 3 bases; junction bases outside the gene matches: 5. Looked up from germline, CDR1 is SGHRS and CDR2 is YFSETQ. For the CDR3, the DNA is TGCGCCAGCAGCTTGGGGACTAGCGGGAAGGTGACAGATACGCAGTATTTT. Amino acid sequence: CASSLGTSGKVTDTQYF.

The rearrangement links TRBV5-1 to TRBJ2-5; 7 nucleotides agree with TRBD2. This CDR3 has 17 amino acids. Germline V gives CDR1 SGHRS, CDR2 YFSETQ. Unmatched junction bases numbered 10, after V lost 0 bases and J lost 2 bases. The CDR3 spells CASSLGSSSGKQETQYF. CDR3 bases: TGCGCCAGCAGCTTGGGTAGCTCTAGCGGAAAACAAGAGACCCAGTACTTC.

This chain connects TRBV4-2 to TRBJ2-4; TRBD1 is a possible D gene (6 bases). Germline V CDR1 and CDR2: LGHNA, YNFKEQ. V was cut by 0 bases and J by 0 bases, with 15 bases left in between. CDR3 length equals 18 residues. CDR3 loop: CASSQERQGSLAKNIQYF. DNA of the CDR3: TGTGCCAGCAGCCAAGAGAGGCAGGGGTCCTTAGCCAAAAACATTCAGTACTTC.

For the CDR3, the DNA is TGTGCCAGCAGCTCGGGACTAGCGGGAGGGAGTGAGCAGTTCTTC. It yields the protein CASSSGLAGGSEQFF. The chain recombines TRBV11-3 with TRBJ2-1; 16 bases map to TRBD2. Trimming cost V 4 bases and J 9 bases; bases outside gene matches: 3. Germline CDR1 reads SGHNT; CDR2 reads YENEEA. The CDR3 loop spans 15 amino acids.

The chain combines TRBV12-3 or TRBV12-4 with TRBJ1-5; D remains ambiguous. Trimming took off 6 bases at V and 0 bases at J, with 6 bases between the two ends. The CDR3 runs 13 residues. The CDR3 DNA follows: TGTGCCAGCAGACGGGGTAGCAATCAGCCCCAGCATTTT. Protein product: CASRRGSNQPQHF.

J is TRBJ1-1 and V is TRBV5-4; D is undetermined. There are 14 residues in the CDR3. CDR1 SGHNT and CDR2 YYREEE come from the germline V gene (reference sequence). V was cut by 5 bases and J by 11 bases, with 22 bases left in between. CDR3 region: CASSSTGGDRLAFF. The CDR3 nucleotides are TGTGCCAGCAGTTCGACGGGAGGAGATCGGTTGGCTTTCTTT.

The CDR3 loop reads CASTQSAGGLSYEQYF. The CDR3 DNA reads as TGTGCCAGCACTCAATCAGCGGGAGGGTTATCCTACGAGCAGTACTTC. J is TRBJ2-7 and V is TRBV27, with 10 bases matching TRBD2. The CDR3 covers 16 residues. The V gene end was trimmed by 7 bases and the J gene end by 1 base; junction bases not matched to a gene: 10. CDR1 MNHEY and CDR2 SMNVEV come from the germline V gene (reference sequence).

The CDR3 nucleotides are TGTGCCAGCAGACCCAGGGGGGAGAACACTGAAGCTTTCTTT. Protein: CASRPRGENTEAFF. The chain employs TRBV2 and TRBJ1-1; 7 nucleotides agree with TRBD1. V trimming: 6 bases; J trimming: 1 base; junction bases outside the gene matches: 5. This CDR3 is 14 amino acids long. Germline V lookup: CDR1 SNHLY, CDR2 FYNNEI.

The chain joins TRBV7-3 to TRBJ1-3; D uncertain. Trimming left V 5 bases short and J 4 bases short, with 9 bases between. This CDR3 has 13 residues. The germline V gene has CDR1 SGHTA and CDR2 FQGTGA. In DNA form, the CDR3 reads TGTGCCAGCAGCCTAGGTCTAGGAAACACCATATATTTT. This translates into CASSLGLGNTIYF.

The chain carries TRBV5-4 and TRBJ1-1, with D perhaps matching TRBD1 (6 bases). The germline V gene encodes CDR1 SGHNT and CDR2 YYREEE (reference sequence). The CDR3 sequence is 16 residues long. Trimming removed 0 bases from V and 1 base from J, with 13 bases in between. The chain's CDR3 is CASSLDAGASNTEAFF. Written as DNA, the CDR3 is TGTGCCAGCAGCTTGGATGCAGGGGCTTCGAACACTGAAGCTTTCTTT. The full variable domain, in which reference TRBV5-4 and TRBJ1-1 provide the parts outside the CDR3, is ETGVTQSPTHLIKTRGQQVTLRCSSQSGHNTVSWYQQALGQGPQFIFQYYREEENGRGNFPPRFSGLQFPNYSSELNVNALELDDSALYLCASSLDAGASNTEAFFGQGTRLTVV.

There are many counts of this clone. V and J are TRBV21-1 and TRBJ2-2; the D segment call TRBD1 is taken from the table without a DNA check. TRBV21-1 is recorded as a pseudogene. The CDR3 spans 15 residues. CDR3 amino acids: CASSKDRPPTGELFF. In nucleotides, the CDR3 is TGTGCCAGCAGCAAAGACAGGCCCCCCACCGGGGAGCTGTTTTTT.